What follows describes a single TCR beta chain. The data belong to a study of blood T cells in healthy people across ages. The germline V gene encodes CDR1 SQVTM and CDR2 ANQGSEA. CDR3 length: 18 residues. With V trimmed by 7 bases and J by 1 base, 14 bases remained unmatched. Primed by a sample-barcoded 5' primer and a J-beta primer mix, a second PCR proceeded for 7 to 11 cycles. TCRdb recomputed calls from the 5' RACE reads with MiXCR, one row per CDR3 protein. The sample lists roughly 1 million distinct CDR3 sequences; around 25% were seen once. In addition, the sample was reused for a study of T cells of mothers and their children.

The sequenced sample consisted of blood. The chain carries TRBV29-1 and TRBJ2-3; 13 bases map to TRBD2. The source is a girl aged 2 to 9 in good health. The CDR3, as DNA: TGCAGCGCCCAAGGACTAGCGGGGGAATTATGGGGCACAGATACGCAGTATTTT. It is translated as CSAQGLAGELWGTDTQYF.